These 15 T cell receptor beta chains came from one sample sequenced in a study of Ad26.COV2.S vaccination and SARS-CoV-2 variants. TCRdb keeps only in-frame clones here, not all; method: immunoSEQ multiplex PCR. The repertoire holds about 320,000 clones, with more than 70% as singletons. The treatment is: over 15 received Ad26.COV2.S at low or high dose, single or two shots; about 5 received placebo; per-sample allocation not given. All samples were drawn on day 63, counting from the first vaccine or placebo injection. Sequenced material: peripheral blood, taken in a trial of Ad26.COV2.S vaccine versus placebo. The receptors derive from a person between 18 and 59 years old who received the Ad26.COV2.S COVID-19 vaccine or a placebo.

This chain links TRBV2 with TRBJ2-7; TRBD1 matches at 10 bases. The CDR3 consists of 15 residues. V lost 3 bases, J lost 2 bases, and 4 bases stayed unmatched. The germline CDR1 and CDR2 sequences are SNHLY and FYNNEI. The DNA of the CDR3 is TGTGCCAGCAGTGAGGGACAGGGGAGGGCCTACGAGCAGTACTTC. It encodes CASSEGQGRAYEQYF.

The chain combines TRBV7-2 with TRBJ2-3; 8 bases match TRBD2. V dropped 1 base and J dropped 2; count of bases not matched to a gene: 5. CDR1 and CDR2 (germline): SGHTA, FQGNSA. The CDR3 runs to 16 residues. The CDR3 bases are TGTGCCAGCAGCTTAGTAGCGGGGTCGACCACAGATACGCAGTATTTT. It specifies CASSLVAGSTTDTQYF.

The count of this clone is one. CDR3 residues: CASSSETKGNSPLHF. The CDR3 DNA follows: TGTGCCAGTAGTTCCGAGACAAAGGGAAATTCACCCCTCCACTTT. This rearrangement joins TRBV19 to TRBJ1-6, with D unclear. The CDR3 runs 15 residues. V was trimmed by 5 bases and J by 7 bases, leaving 15 bases between them. Germline V lookup: CDR1 LNHDA, CDR2 SQIVND (reference sequence).

The V and J genes are TRBV24-1 and TRBJ2-7, with D uncertain. The germline CDR1 and CDR2 sequences are KGHDR and SFDVKD. The CDR3 loop spans 11 amino acids. This CDR3 is CADGDPYEQYF. The CDR3, as DNA: TGTGCGGATGGGGATCCCTACGAGCAGTACTTC.

The chain couples TRBV6-5 to TRBJ2-1; 9 positions match TRBD1. J gave up 5 bases and V 11 bases, and 10 bases lay outside the gene matches. The germline gives CDR1 MNHEY, CDR2 SVGAGI. The CDR3 consists of 14 residues. CDR3: CASCLGQGNNEQFF. The CDR3 nucleotides are TGTGCCTCCTGCCTCGGACAGGGGAACAATGAGCAGTTCTTC.

This chain joins TRBV2 and TRBJ1-1; D gene ambiguous. Germline V gene sequence: CDR1 SNHLY, CDR2 FYNNEI. This CDR3 is 14 amino acids long. The germline V and J ends were trimmed by 5 bases and 5 bases, with 15 bases remaining between them. CDR3 bases: TGTGCCAGCAGTCGAGTAGAAGGGTGGACTGAAGCTTTCTTT. Translating it yields CASSRVEGWTEAFF. Together with reference TRBV2 and TRBJ1-1, the CDR3 gives the full variable domain: EPEVTQTPSHQVTQMGQEVILRCVPISNHLYFYWYRQILGQKVEFLVSFYNNEISEKSEIFDDQFSVERPDGSNFTLKIRSTKLEDSAMYFCASSRVEGWTEAFFGQGTRLTVV.

The chain joins TRBV12-5 to TRBJ2-3, with TRBD2 matching over 8 bases. The ends lost 6 bases at V and 5 bases at J; junction bases unmatched: 7. CDR1 and CDR2 from the germline V gene are LGHNT and FRNRAP. The CDR3 runs 14 residues. CDR3 DNA sequence: TGTGCTAGTGGCCCCCGGGGGGGCTTAGATACGCAGTATTTT. It codes for CASGPRGGLDTQYF.

This chain links TRBV5-1 with TRBJ1-2, with a tentative D call TRBD1 (5 bases). CDR1 SGHRS and CDR2 YFSETQ come from the germline V gene. This CDR3 region has 15 residues. Trimming took 4 bases from V and 0 from J, leaving 13 bases between them. The CDR3 spells CASSPRQYPNYGYTF. The DNA for the CDR3 is TGCGCCAGCAGCCCCCGACAGTACCCTAACTATGGCTACACCTTC.

The J gene is TRBJ2-6, the V gene TRBV4-1; perhaps TRBD2 as D (5 bases). V lost 1 base to trimming and J lost 4 bases, with 11 bases between them. The V gene's germline CDR1 is MGHRA and CDR2 YSYEKL. CDR3 size: 16 residues. The chain's CDR3 is CASSQVPGGGANVLTF. CDR3 bases: TGCGCCAGCAGCCAAGTACCGGGCGGGGGGGCCAACGTCCTGACTTTC.

This chain links TRBV5-1 with TRBJ1-1, with D possibly matching TRBD1 (5 bases). Trimming cost V 4 bases and J 5 bases, with 15 bases left between them. This CDR3 has 14 amino acids. Germline V CDR1 and CDR2: SGHRS, YFSETQ. In nucleotides, the CDR3 is TGCGCCAGCAGCCTAGGGGCGCGAGGGACTGAAGCTTTCTTT. It translates to CASSLGARGTEAFF.

The chain carries TRBV4-3 and TRBJ1-2; maybe TRBD1 (6 bases). Germline V gives CDR1 LGHNA, CDR2 YSLEER. V was cut by 0 bases and J by 5 bases, with 19 bases left in between. This CDR3 region has 17 residues. The CDR3 DNA reads as TGCGCCAGCAGCCAAGACTGGGGGCAGGCAGAGCTTTATGGCTACACCTTC. Protein: CASSQDWGQAELYGYTF.

The chain recombines TRBV5-5 with TRBJ2-2; D is uncertain. Per germline, CDR1 SGHKS and CDR2 YYEKEE (reference sequence). The CDR3 contains 14 residues. The V gene lost 0 bases and the J gene lost 1 base, with 4 bases spanning the gap. The chain's CDR3 is CASSLDLNTGELFF. In DNA form, the CDR3 reads TGTGCCAGCAGCTTGGACTTGAACACCGGGGAGCTGTTTTTT.

This chain connects TRBV6-4 to TRBJ1-1; tentatively, D is TRBD1 (6 bases). V lost 4 bases and J lost 0, with 12 bases in between. Germline lookup yields CDR1 MRHNA and CDR2 SNTAGT. CDR3 length: 15 amino acids. The CDR3 reads CASSGKDSLNTEAFF. In DNA, the CDR3 is TGTGCCAGCAGTGGAAAGGACAGTCTGAACACTGAAGCTTTCTTT.

V usage is TRBV7-9 and J usage is TRBJ1-5; D uncertain. Trimming shortened V by 1 base and J by 11 bases, and 15 bases separated the two germline ends. The CDR3 spans 14 residues. CDR1 is SEHNR, CDR2 FQNEAQ, per germline (reference sequence). The CDR3 protein is CASSLGSVGQAQHF. The CDR3 nucleotides read TGTGCCAGCAGCTTAGGTTCAGTTGGGCAAGCCCAGCATTTT.

This rearrangement joins TRBV27 to TRBJ2-5; possibly TRBD2 for D (6 bases). Germline CDR1 is MNHEY and CDR2 is SMNVEV (reference sequence). V lost 6 bases, J lost 4 bases, and 12 bases lay in between. The CDR3 totals 13 residues. Here the CDR3 DNA reads TGTGCCAGCAGAACGGCGGGAATAGAGACCCAGTACTTC. Protein: CASRTAGIETQYF.